What follows are 13 T cell receptor beta chains derived from one specimen sequenced in a study of cytomegalovirus exposure and HLA in healthy donors. PCR was performed using 60 Vbeta and 13 Jbeta primers. Only in-frame clones appear in the TCRdb table, and some are missing; sequencing was by immunoSEQ multiplex PCR. The data show 99,000 or so clones, approximately 16% seen once. Sequencing was carried out using PBMCs. All receptors derive from a female donor in good health and CMV-seronegative.

CDR3 nucleotide sequence: TGTGCCATCACCGACAGGGTGTATGGCTACACCTTC. It codes for CAITDRVYGYTF. The chain recombines TRBV10-3 with TRBJ1-2; the match to TRBD1 covers 7 bases. This CDR3 has 12 amino acids. Germline CDR1 is ENHRY and CDR2 is SYGVKD. J gave up 5 bases and V 7 bases, and 4 bases lay outside the gene matches.

The chain has TRBV27 and TRBJ1-2; possible D gene TRBD1, 6 bases. Germline loops: CDR1 MNHEY, CDR2 SMNVEV (reference sequence). CDR3 length: 15 amino acids. Trimming shortened V by 4 bases and J by 2 bases, and 14 bases separated the two germline ends. The CDR3 nucleotides read TGTGCCAGCAGTTCCCGGCCGGACAGAAACTATGGCTACACCTTC. The encoded protein is CASSSRPDRNYGYTF.

This chain uses TRBV4-3 with TRBJ1-4; tentatively, D is TRBD1 (6 bases). CDR3 length equals 15 residues. V lost 0 bases, J lost 8 bases, and 13 bases lay in between. Germline V gene lookup returns CDR1 LGHNA and CDR2 YSLEER. CDR3 coding DNA: TGCGCCAGCAGCCAAGATAGGGGGAAGGGGGAAAAACTGTTTTTT. Its protein product is CASSQDRGKGEKLFF.

The table lists this clone with a few counts. The V gene is TRBV7-2, the J gene TRBJ1-1, with TRBD1 matching over 7 bases. Germline V CDR1 and CDR2: SGHTA, FQGNSA. Trimming at V came to 4 bases and at J to 4 bases, leaving 9 bases not matched to a gene. The CDR3 has 15 residues. The CDR3 loop reads CASSSVTGSGTEAFF. The CDR3 region has the DNA TGTGCCAGCAGCTCTGTGACAGGGTCGGGCACTGAAGCTTTCTTT. The full variable domain, in which reference TRBV7-2 and TRBJ1-1 provide the parts outside the CDR3, is GAGVSQSPSNKVTEKGKDVELRCDPISGHTALYWYRQSLGQGLEFLIYFQGNSAPDKSGLPSDRFSAERTGGSVSTLTIQRTQQEDSAVYLCASSSVTGSGTEAFFGQGTRLTVV.

Only a few counts were recorded for this clone. V is TRBV4-3 and J is TRBJ2-3, with a tentative D call TRBD2 (5 bases). The CDR3 is 16 amino acids. Germline lookup yields CDR1 LGHNA and CDR2 YSLEER. The V end lost 0 bases, the J end lost 1 base, and 11 bases lay between the germline ends. CDR3 amino acids: CASSQDRVSGTDTQYF. The CDR3 coding sequence is TGCGCCAGCAGCCAAGATCGCGTTAGCGGCACAGATACGCAGTATTTT.

This rearrangement joins TRBV27 to TRBJ2-1; TRBD2 matches 11 bases. J gave up 7 bases and V 4 bases, and 6 bases lay outside the gene matches. The germline V gene has CDR1 MNHEY and CDR2 SMNVEV (reference sequence). The CDR3 is 15 residues long. The CDR3 spells CASSSISGRANEQFF. Written as DNA, the CDR3 is TGTGCCAGCAGTTCGATTAGCGGGAGGGCTAATGAGCAGTTCTTC.

The chain links TRBV15 to TRBJ2-1; TRBD1 matches at 9 bases. Looked up from germline, CDR1 is LNHNV and CDR2 is YYDKDF (reference sequence). This CDR3 is built from 16 residues. V shed 3 bases, J shed 9 bases, and the junction held 12 bases outside the gene matches. The CDR3 is CATSRARGDRAGEQFF. The CDR3 DNA follows: TGTGCCACCAGCAGGGCCCGGGGGGACAGGGCGGGTGAGCAGTTCTTC.

As for this clone: At one of its ends the junction is not consistent with the germline gene, which may arise from a read error. This rearrangement joins TRBV7-7 to TRBJ2-7; D perhaps matches TRBD2 (6 bases). CDR3 size: 13 residues. From germline, CDR1 is SSHAT and CDR2 FNYEAQ (reference sequence). The CDR3 DNA sequence: TGTGCTAGCAGCCGAAGCTTGGAGGGGGAGCAGTACTTC. This translates into CASSRSLEGEQYF.

This clone has just a few counts. The chain employs TRBV27 and TRBJ1-1, with a possible D match to TRBD1 (5 bases). The CDR3 extends over 15 amino acids. V gave up 4 bases and J gave up 0 bases, with 12 bases separating them. CDR1 and CDR2 (germline): MNHEY, SMNVEV (reference sequence). The DNA for the CDR3 is TGTGCCAGCAGTTGGGGGGAAAGAATGAACACTGAAGCTTTCTTT. Residues: CASSWGERMNTEAFF.

The chain couples TRBV14 to TRBJ2-7; 9 bases align to TRBD2. CDR1 and CDR2 from the germline V gene are SGHDN and FVKESK. CDR3 size: 15 residues. J lost 8 bases, V lost 0 bases, and 8 bases had no gene match. Here the CDR3 reads CASSQERLAGYKQYF. The CDR3 nucleotides read TGTGCCAGCAGCCAAGAAAGGCTAGCGGGATACAAGCAGTACTTC.

The CDR3 is CAISSAGGPLETQYF. The CDR3 DNA sequence: TGTGCCATTTCCTCTGCGGGGGGGCCTTTGGAGACCCAGTACTTC. This sequence joins TRBV10-3 and TRBJ2-5; 9 bases are a match to TRBD2. Germline CDR1 is ENHRY and CDR2 is SYGVKD. J gave up 5 bases and V 9 bases, and 13 bases lay outside the gene matches. CDR3 size: 15 residues.

This clone was seen a few times. Distinct nucleotide sequences in the sample also encode this CDR3. V usage is TRBV7-2 and J usage is TRBJ2-5; D gene uncertain. This CDR3 comprises 11 residues. Germline CDR1 reads SGHTA; CDR2 reads FQGNSA. Trimming removed 2 bases from V and 5 bases from J, with 3 bases in between. This chain's CDR3 is CASSLQETQYF. CDR3 in DNA: TGTGCCAGCAGCTTACAGGAGACCCAGTACTTC.

V and J are TRBV6-5 and TRBJ1-1, with D possibly TRBD1 on 6 matching bases. The CDR3 is 14 residues long. The germline V and J ends were trimmed by 2 bases and 5 bases, with 12 bases remaining between them. CDR1 is MNHEY, CDR2 SVGAGI, per germline. CDR3 nucleotide sequence: TGTGCCAGCAGTTACACAACAGGGTTGACTGAAGCTTTCTTT. Its protein product is CASSYTTGLTEAFF.